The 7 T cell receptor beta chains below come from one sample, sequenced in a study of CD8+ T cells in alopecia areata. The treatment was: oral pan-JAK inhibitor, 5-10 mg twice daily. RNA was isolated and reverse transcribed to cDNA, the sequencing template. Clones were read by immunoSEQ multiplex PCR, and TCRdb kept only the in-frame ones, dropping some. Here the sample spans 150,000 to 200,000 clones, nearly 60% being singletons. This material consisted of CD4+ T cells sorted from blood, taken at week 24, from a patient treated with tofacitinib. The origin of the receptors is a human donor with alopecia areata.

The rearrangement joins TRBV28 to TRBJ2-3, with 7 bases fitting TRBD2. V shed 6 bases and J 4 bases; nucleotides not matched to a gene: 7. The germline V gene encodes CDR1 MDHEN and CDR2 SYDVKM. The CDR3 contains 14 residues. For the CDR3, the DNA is TGTGCCAGCAGCATTATGGGGGGGGCAGATACGCAGTATTTT. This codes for CASSIMGGADTQYF.

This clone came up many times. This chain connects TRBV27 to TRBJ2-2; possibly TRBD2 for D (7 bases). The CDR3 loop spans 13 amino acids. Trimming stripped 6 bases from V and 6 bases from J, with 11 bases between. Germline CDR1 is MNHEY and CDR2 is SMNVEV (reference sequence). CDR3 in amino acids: CASRQGGSGELFF. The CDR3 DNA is TGTGCCAGCAGACAGGGAGGGTCCGGGGAGCTGTTTTTT.

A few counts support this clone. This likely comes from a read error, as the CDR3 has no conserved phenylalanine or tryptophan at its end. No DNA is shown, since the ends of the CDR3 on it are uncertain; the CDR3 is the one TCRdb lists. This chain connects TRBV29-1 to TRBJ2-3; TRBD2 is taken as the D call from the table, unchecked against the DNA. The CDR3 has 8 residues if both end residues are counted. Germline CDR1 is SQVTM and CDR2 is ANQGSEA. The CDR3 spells CSVEGLEI.

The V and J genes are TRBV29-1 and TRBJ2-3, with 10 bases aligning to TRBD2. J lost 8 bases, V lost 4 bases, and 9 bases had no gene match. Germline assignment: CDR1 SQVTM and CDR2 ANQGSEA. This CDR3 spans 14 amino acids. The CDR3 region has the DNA TGCAGCGTTGGGACTAGCGGTAGATCGGGTACGCAGTATTTT. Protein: CSVGTSGRSGTQYF.

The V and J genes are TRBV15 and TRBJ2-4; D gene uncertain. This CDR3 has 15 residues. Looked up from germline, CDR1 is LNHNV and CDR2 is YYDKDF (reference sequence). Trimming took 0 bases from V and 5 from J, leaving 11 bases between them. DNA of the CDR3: TGTGCCACCAGCAGAGATGGGGAACCCGAAAACATTCAGTACTTC. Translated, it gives CATSRDGEPENIQYF.

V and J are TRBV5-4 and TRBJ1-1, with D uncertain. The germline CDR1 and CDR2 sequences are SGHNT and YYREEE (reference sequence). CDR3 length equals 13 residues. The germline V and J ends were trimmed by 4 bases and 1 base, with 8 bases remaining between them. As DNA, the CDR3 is TGTGCCAGCAGCCCCGGGCCGAACACTGAAGCTTTCTTT. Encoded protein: CASSPGPNTEAFF.

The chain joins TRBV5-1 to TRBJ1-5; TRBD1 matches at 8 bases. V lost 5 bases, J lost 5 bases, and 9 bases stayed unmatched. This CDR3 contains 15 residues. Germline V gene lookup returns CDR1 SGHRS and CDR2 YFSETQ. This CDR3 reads CASSYAGGRDQPQHF. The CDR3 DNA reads TGCGCCAGCAGTTATGCAGGGGGCCGAGATCAGCCCCAGCATTTT.